Listed below are T cell receptor beta chains from one sample, sequenced in a study of blood T cell repertoires in COVID-19. The method was immunoSEQ multiplex PCR; TCRdb's version includes in-frame clones alone and lacks a portion of them. Among some 30,000 clones listed, approximately 85% were seen once. Sequencing was performed on peripheral blood. The receptors stem from a man in his sixties with active COVID-19. The CDR3 runs from the conserved cysteine through the conserved F or W. D genes are given only for firm matches. The listing skips clone size in some rows; elsewhere it reads once, few, many or a size class.

cdr3_nt cdr3_aa d_call j_call clone_size v_call
TGTGCCAGCAGTTACTCGGAGGGCACAGGGGTATCTGGAAACACCATATATTTT CASSYSEGTGVSGNTIYF TRBD1 TRBJ1-3 medium-sized TRBV6-2/TRBV6-3
TGTGCCAGCAGTGAATACGGTGAGCAGTTCTTC CASSEYGEQFF - TRBJ2-1 - TRBV25-1
TGTGCCACTTCGGGCCCAGGGTATACGCAGTATTTT CATSGPGYTQYF - TRBJ2-3 - TRBV15
TGCAGCGTCCGACCGGCGGGAGTGGGCTACACCTTC CSVRPAGVGYTF - TRBJ1-2 few TRBV29-1
TGCGCCAGCAGTGGGGGACTAGCGGGATCGAATACGCAGTATTTT CASSGGLAGSNTQYF TRBD2 TRBJ2-3 - TRBV10-2
TGTGCCAGCAGTTACGGCGCTAGCGGGGTCTCCTACGAGCAGTACTTC CASSYGASGVSYEQYF TRBD2 TRBJ2-7 - TRBV6-6
TGCAGTGCTAGAGGGAGGGACGAGCAGTACTTC CSARGRDEQYF - TRBJ2-7 - TRBV20-1
TGTGCCAGCTCACCTACGCTAGCGGAAGGGGATACGCAGTATTTT CASSPTLAEGDTQYF TRBD2 TRBJ2-3 - TRBV18
TGTGCCAGCAGGGGGACTAGCGGGAGAAACATTCAGTACTTC CASRGTSGRNIQYF TRBD2 TRBJ2-4 once TRBV2
TGTGCCAGCAGCTTAAGGGACAGGGGGGGAGAGACCCAGTACTTC CASSLRDRGGETQYF TRBD1 TRBJ2-5 - TRBV7-8
TGTGCCAGCAGTTACGAGACAGGGACCGCTCCCTACGAGCAGTACTTC CASSYETGTAPYEQYF TRBD1 TRBJ2-7 - TRBV6-5